Here is one T cell receptor beta chain with its context. Its target is unknown. The record originates from a study of Ad26.COV2.S vaccination and SARS-CoV-2 variants. Study at large: Ad26.COV2.S given intramuscularly, once or twice 56 days apart. General study findings and limits: Reported post-vaccination CD8+ and CD4+ T cell responses to spike showed substantial breadth. Breadth and depth estimates from TCRs may understate total T cell responses.

The CDR3 spans 11 residues. J was trimmed by 14 bases and V by 6 bases; bases with no gene match: 7. Sample treatment: roughly 20 received Ad26.COV2.S at low or high dose, single or two shots; roughly five received placebo; per-sample allocation not given. Samples analyzed were those drawn on day 63 after the first vaccine or placebo injection. It was Wuhan-strain SARS-CoV-2 spike that the Ad26 vaccine vector expressed. The repertoire was sequenced with immunoSEQ multiplex PCR; TCRdb's copy has only in-frame clones and lacks some. The sample has hundreds of thousands of clones; 87% are singletons. The sequenced sample was peripheral blood, obtained in a trial of Ad26.COV2.S vaccine versus placebo. The receptor's source is a person between 18 and 60 years old who received the Ad26.COV2.S COVID-19 vaccine or a placebo. V is TRBV12-3 or TRBV12-4 and J is TRBJ1-2; 9 bases line up with TRBD1. The CDR3 here is CASSYRGRGTF. The DNA of the CDR3 is TGTGCCAGCAGCTACAGGGGGCGAGGGACCTTC.